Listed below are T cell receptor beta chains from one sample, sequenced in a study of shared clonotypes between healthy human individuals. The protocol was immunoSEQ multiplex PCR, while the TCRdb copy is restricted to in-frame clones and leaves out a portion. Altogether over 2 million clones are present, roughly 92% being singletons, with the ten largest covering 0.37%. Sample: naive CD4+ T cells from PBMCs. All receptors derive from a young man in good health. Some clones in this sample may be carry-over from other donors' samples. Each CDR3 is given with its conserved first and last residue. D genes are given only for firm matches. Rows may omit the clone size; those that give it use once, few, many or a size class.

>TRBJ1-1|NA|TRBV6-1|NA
CASSEVAIWTGSSAFF
TGTGCCAGCAGTGAAGTCGCAATATGGACGGGATCCTCCGCTTTCTTT
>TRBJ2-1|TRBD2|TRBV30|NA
CAWTPSRGSGYNEQFF
TGTGCCTGGACTCCGAGTCGCGGGAGTGGCTACAATGAGCAGTTCTTC
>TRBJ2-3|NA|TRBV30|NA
CAWSWDHTTGTQYF
TGTGCCTGGAGTTGGGACCACACCACAGGAACGCAGTATTTT
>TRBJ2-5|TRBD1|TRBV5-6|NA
CASSSPGQDGWETQYF
TGTGCCAGCAGCTCACCTGGACAGGACGGGTGGGAGACCCAGTACTTC
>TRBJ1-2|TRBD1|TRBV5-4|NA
CASSPTDWTGSQYGYTF
TGTGCCAGCAGCCCCACCGACTGGACAGGGTCACAATATGGCTACACCTTC
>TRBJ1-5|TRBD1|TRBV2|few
CASKDRGPQPQHF
TGTGCCAGCAAGGACAGGGGGCCTCAGCCCCAGCATTTT
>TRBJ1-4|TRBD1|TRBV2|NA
CASRLGQPVEKLFF
TGTGCCAGCAGGCTGGGACAGCCAGTTGAAAAACTGTTTTTT
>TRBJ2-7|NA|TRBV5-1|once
CASSWAGPPYEQYF
TGCGCCAGCAGCTGGGCCGGGCCTCCCTACGAGCAGTACTTC
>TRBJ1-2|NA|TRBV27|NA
CASSLSGYPLYTF
TGTGCCAGCAGTTTATCAGGGTATCCCCTCTACACCTTC
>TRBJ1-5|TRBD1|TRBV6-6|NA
CASSSSQGQPQHF
TGTGCCAGCAGTTCCTCACAGGGGCAGCCCCAGCATTTT
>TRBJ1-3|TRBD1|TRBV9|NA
CASSNRGQGMGNTIYF
TGTGCCAGCAGCAACCGGGGACAGGGCATGGGAAACACCATATATTTT
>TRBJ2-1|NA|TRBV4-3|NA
CASSQRGAGASYNEQFF
TGCGCCAGCAGCCAGAGGGGGGCGGGAGCATCCTACAATGAGCAGTTCTTC
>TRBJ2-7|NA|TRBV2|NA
CASRPSLGPGYEQYF
TGTGCCAGCAGACCATCTTTGGGGCCTGGATACGAGCAGTACTTC
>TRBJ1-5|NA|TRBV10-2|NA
CASSESGGSQPQHF
TGCGCCAGCAGTGAATCGGGGGGCAGTCAGCCCCAGCATTTT
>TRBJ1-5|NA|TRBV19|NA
CASSIQGRSNQPQHF
TGTGCCAGTAGTATACAGGGTCGTAGCAATCAGCCCCAGCATTTT
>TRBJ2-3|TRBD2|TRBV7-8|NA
CASSPRLAGGYTQYF
TGTGCCAGCAGCCCAAGACTAGCGGGAGGTTACACGCAGTATTTT
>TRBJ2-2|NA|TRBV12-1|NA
CASSLVSGNTGELFF
TGTGCCAGCAGCTTGGTTAGCGGCAACACCGGGGAGCTGTTTTTT
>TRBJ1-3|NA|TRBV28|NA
CASSALGLLSGNTIYF
TGTGCCAGCAGTGCCTTAGGTCTTCTCTCTGGAAACACCATATATTTT
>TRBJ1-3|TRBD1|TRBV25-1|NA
CASSAWTGSGNTIYF
TGTGCCAGCAGTGCATGGACAGGGTCCGGAAACACCATATATTTT
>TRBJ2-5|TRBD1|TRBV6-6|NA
CASSGQGQGMETQYF
TGTGCCAGCAGTGGCCAGGGACAGGGAATGGAGACCCAGTACTTC
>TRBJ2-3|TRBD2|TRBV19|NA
CASSPRGAGAADTQYF
TGTGCCAGTAGTCCTCGAGGAGCGGGAGCCGCAGATACGCAGTATTTT
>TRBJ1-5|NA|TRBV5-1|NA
CASSADSNQPQHF
TGCGCCAGCAGCGCCGATAGCAATCAGCCCCAGCATTTT
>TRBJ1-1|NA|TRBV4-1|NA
CASSQAGTDTEAFF
TGCGCCAGCAGCCAGGCGGGGACGGACACTGAAGCTTTCTTT
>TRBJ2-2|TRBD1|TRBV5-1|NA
CASSSGTVITGELFF
TGCGCCAGCAGCTCCGGGACAGTAATAACCGGGGAGCTGTTTTTT
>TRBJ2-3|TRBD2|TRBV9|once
CASSMTSGNTDTQYF
TGTGCCAGCAGCATGACTAGCGGTAACACAGATACGCAGTATTTT
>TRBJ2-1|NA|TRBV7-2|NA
CASSPGSAGYNEQFF
TGTGCCAGCAGCCCAGGGTCGGCGGGGTACAATGAGCAGTTCTTC
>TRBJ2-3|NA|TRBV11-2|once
CASRHLRGSGDTQYF
TGTGCCAGCAGGCACCTCCGGGGAAGTGGGGATACGCAGTATTTT
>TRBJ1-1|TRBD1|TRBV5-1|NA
CASSPGTGDSEAFF
TGCGCCAGCAGCCCGGGGACAGGGGATTCTGAAGCTTTCTTT
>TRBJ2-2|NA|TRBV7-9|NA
CASSDWGGDTGELFF
TGTGCCAGCAGCGATTGGGGGGGCGACACCGGGGAGCTGTTTTTT